These 13 T cell receptor beta chains were all obtained from the same sample, sequenced in a study of siplizumab effects on memory and regulatory T cells. Profiling relied on immunoSEQ multiplex PCR, and the TCRdb table lists in-frame clones only, not all of them. Of about 91,000 clones listed, 93% are singletons. The sequenced sample consisted of CD8+ T cells sorted from blood. Receptors originate from a human donor in good health.

The V gene is TRBV29-1, the J gene TRBJ2-2; D is undetermined. The CDR3 runs 14 residues. Trimming took 3 bases from V and 1 from J, leaving 9 bases between them. From germline, CDR1 is SQVTM and CDR2 ANQGSEA. The CDR3 loop reads CSVEKGVNTGELFF. The CDR3 DNA reads as TGCAGCGTTGAGAAGGGCGTGAACACCGGGGAGCTGTTTTTT.

The chain joins TRBV9 to TRBJ2-2, with TRBD1 matching over 8 bases. The trim removed 4 bases at V and 7 bases at J, leaving 9 bases unmatched. This CDR3 has 15 residues. Germline-derived CDR1 and CDR2 are SGDLS and YYNGEE. The CDR3 loop reads CASSPRTGYGGELFF. CDR3 nucleotides: TGTGCCAGCAGCCCGAGGACAGGGTACGGCGGGGAGCTGTTTTTT.

The rearrangement joins TRBV14 to TRBJ2-2, with D uncertain. The ends were cut back, 1 base at V and 7 bases at J, with 1 base in the middle. Germline lookup yields CDR1 SGHDN and CDR2 FVKESK. CDR3 size: 11 residues. DNA for the CDR3: TGTGCCAGCAGCCAAGGCGGGGAGCTGTTTTTT. Amino acid sequence: CASSQGGELFF. Full variable domain (missing parts from reference TRBV14 and TRBJ2-2): EAGVTQFPSHSVIEKGQTVTLRCDPISGHDNLYWYRRVMGKEIKFLLHFVKESKQDESGMPNNRFLAERTGGTYSTLKVQPAELEDSGVYFCASSQGGELFFGEGSRLTVL.

About this clone: The germline gene is not matched at one end of the junction; a read error may be the cause. The V call is TRBV7-7, the J call TRBJ2-7, with D maybe TRBD2 (5 bases). The CDR3 contains 15 residues. Germline assignment: CDR1 SSHAT and CDR2 FNYEAQ (reference sequence). Written as DNA, the CDR3 is TGTGCTAGCAGCTTAGCGCTCAGCTCTATCTACGAGCAGTACTTC. Translation gives CASSLALSSIYEQYF.

J is TRBJ2-1 and V is TRBV30; TRBD1 agrees at 7 bases. The CDR3 contains 12 residues. V lost 3 bases, J lost 4 bases, and 0 bases stayed unmatched. Germline V CDR1 and CDR2: GTSNPN, SVGIG (reference sequence). The CDR3 sequence: CAWRTGYNEQFF. The CDR3 DNA reads as TGTGCCTGGAGGACAGGGTACAATGAGCAGTTCTTC. Based on the CDR3 plus reference TRBV30 and TRBJ2-1, the full variable domain is SQTIHQWPATLVQPVGSPLSLECTVEGTSNPNLYWYRQAAGRGLQLLFYSVGIGQISSEVPQNLSASRPQDRQFILSSKKLLLSDSGFYLCAWRTGYNEQFFGPGTRLTVL.

The chain uses TRBV6-5 and TRBJ1-2, with TRBD1 matching over 7 bases. V lost 5 bases, J lost 8 bases, and 11 bases stayed unmatched. Looked up from germline, CDR1 is MNHEY and CDR2 is SVGAGI. The CDR3 covers 14 residues. The CDR3 reads CASSTDREVRGYTF. Here the CDR3 DNA reads TGTGCCAGCAGTACCGACAGGGAGGTGCGGGGCTACACCTTC.

V is TRBV27 and J is TRBJ2-5, with TRBD2 matching over 7 bases. The CDR3 is made up of 16 amino acids. CDR1 is MNHEY, CDR2 SMNVEV, per germline (reference sequence). V trimming: 1 base; J trimming: 0 bases; junction bases outside the gene matches: 5. This chain's CDR3 is CASSLYSGLYQETQYF. The CDR3 DNA sequence: TGTGCCAGCAGTTTATATAGCGGGCTGTACCAAGAGACCCAGTACTTC.

The genes are TRBV27 and TRBJ2-3; 7 bases are shared with TRBD1. Germline CDR1 MNHEY, CDR2 SMNVEV (reference sequence). Losses at the gene ends were 5 bases for V and 4 bases for J; bases not matched to a gene: 12. This CDR3 has 16 amino acids. CDR3 nucleotide sequence: TGTGCCAGCAGTCCGAACCGAGGGCAGGGGGCAGATACGCAGTATTTT. Translation gives CASSPNRGQGADTQYF.

The V gene is TRBV19, the J gene TRBJ2-5, with 13 positions matching TRBD2. The CDR3 length is 18 residues. V lost 5 bases to trimming and J lost 5 bases; unmatched junction nucleotides: 14. The germline CDR1 and CDR2 sequences are LNHDA and SQIVND (reference sequence). CDR3 residues: CASSPGLAGALVTETQYF. CDR3 DNA sequence: TGTGCCAGTAGTCCCGGACTAGCGGGGGCCTTAGTGACGGAGACCCAGTACTTC.

The chain combines TRBV21-1 with TRBJ1-2. TRBV21-1 is assigned pseudogene status. CDR3 length: 14 residues. The CDR3 region is CASRPPEVSYGYTF. For the CDR3, the DNA is TGTGCCAGCCGCCCCCCGGAGGTTTCTTATGGCTACACCTTC.

Judged by abundance, this clone is medium-sized. Other nucleotide sequences in the sample specify the same CDR3. The chain has TRBV6-4 and TRBJ2-3, with 14 bases aligning to TRBD2. Germline-derived CDR1 and CDR2 are MRHNA and SNTAGT. CDR3 length: 16 amino acids. The ends lost 0 bases at V and 4 bases at J; junction bases unmatched: 0. Here the CDR3 reads CASSDSTSGGADTQYF. The CDR3 DNA is TGTGCCAGCAGTGACTCGACTAGCGGGGGGGCAGATACGCAGTATTTT.

The gene calls are TRBV12-1 and TRBJ2-5. TRBV12-1 corresponds to a pseudogene. This CDR3 is built from 16 residues. The CDR3 loop reads CASSFERLSYQETQYF. In DNA form, the CDR3 reads TGTGCCAGCAGCTTTGAACGGCTTTCCTACCAAGAGACCCAGTACTTC.

The V call is TRBV5-4, the J call TRBJ1-3, with D unresolved. Germline values: CDR1 SGHNT, CDR2 YYREEE (reference sequence). Trimming stripped 4 bases from V and 2 bases from J, with 10 bases between. The CDR3 is 14 residues long. CDR3 bases: TGTGCCAGCAGCGTCCCCGGGGCTGGAAACACCATATATTTT. It specifies CASSVPGAGNTIYF.